This T cell receptor beta chain is from a study of T cells in Graves' hyperthyroidism and ophthalmopathy. RNA transcripts yielded amplified TCR beta CDR3 regions. The HTBI primer set drove a first-round RT-PCR of the TCR CDR3. TCRdb independently ran MiXCR on the multiplex PCR reads; one entry per CDR3 protein. The repertoire holds 45,000 to 55,000 distinct CDR3 sequences, with roughly half as singletons. In patients aged 18 to 65, hyperthyroidism was newly diagnosed, with duration under 2 months. As to this clonotype: No antigen is known for it.

The V gene lost 7 bases and the J gene lost 5 bases, with 9 bases spanning the gap. From germline, CDR1 is SGHTA and CDR2 FQGNSA. The CDR3 consists of 12 residues. Study findings and constraints: Ophthalmopathy prediction by the model preceded onset by a median about 6.5 months. Most clonotypes that expanded in the thyroid above 0.001 also showed up in blood. Ophthalmopathy was told apart from stable hyperthyroidism by a 13 V-J model.

This receptor was obtained from a man between 18 and 29 years old with Graves' hyperthyroidism. The chain is built from TRBV7-2 and TRBJ1-5; D is perhaps TRBD1 (5 bases). Sequenced sample: peripheral blood or thyroid tissue (not recorded which). The CDR3 coding sequence is TGTGCCAGCACCAAGGGGCATCAGCCCCAGCATTTT. This encodes CASTKGHQPQHF.